This TCR beta chain was captured by sequencing in a study of cytomegalovirus exposure and HLA in healthy donors. 60 Vbeta and 13 Jbeta primers were used in PCR. The assay was immunoSEQ multiplex PCR, and TCRdb's table has in-frame clones only and misses some. The profile shows approximately 150,000 clones, 75% to 80% of them singletons. From germline, CDR1 is SNHLY and CDR2 FYNNEI. The CDR3 runs 15 residues. The junction had 8 bases not matched to a gene; V was cut back by 7 bases and J by 0 bases. The TCR comes from a woman aged 60 to 75 in good health and CMV-seronegative. The J gene is TRBJ2-5, the V gene TRBV2; 7 bases fit TRBD2. Sequenced: PBMCs. CDR3 DNA: TGTGCCAGCACAGTCTCGCGGGGGTACCAAGAGACCCAGTACTTC. Translating it yields CASTVSRGYQETQYF. Full variable domain (rest looked up from reference TRBV2 and TRBJ2-5): EPEVTQTPSHQVTQMGQEVILRCVPISNHLYFYWYRQILGQKVEFLVSFYNNEISEKSEIFDDQFSVERPDGSNFTLKIRSTKLEDSAMYFCASTVSRGYQETQYFGPGTRLLVL.